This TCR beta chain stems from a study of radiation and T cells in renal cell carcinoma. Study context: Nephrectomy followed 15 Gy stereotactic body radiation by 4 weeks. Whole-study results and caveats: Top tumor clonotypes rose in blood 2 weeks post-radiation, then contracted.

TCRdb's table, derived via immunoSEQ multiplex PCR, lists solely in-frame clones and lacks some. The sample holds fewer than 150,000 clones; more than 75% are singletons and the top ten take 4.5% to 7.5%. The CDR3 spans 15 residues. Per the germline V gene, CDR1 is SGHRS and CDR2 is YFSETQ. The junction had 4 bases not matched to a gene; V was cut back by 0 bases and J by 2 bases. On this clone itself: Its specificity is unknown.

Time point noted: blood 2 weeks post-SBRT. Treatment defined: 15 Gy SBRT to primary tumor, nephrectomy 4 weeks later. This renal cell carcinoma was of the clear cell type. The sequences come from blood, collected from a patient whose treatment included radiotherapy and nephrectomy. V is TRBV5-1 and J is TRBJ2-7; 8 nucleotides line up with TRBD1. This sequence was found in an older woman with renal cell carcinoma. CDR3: CASSLAETGAYEQYF. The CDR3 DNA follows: TGCGCCAGCAGCTTGGCCGAGACAGGGGCCTACGAGCAGTACTTC.